Shown below are 8 T cell receptor beta chains from a single sample sequenced in a study of radiotherapy plus CTLA-4 blockade in lung cancer. The assay was immunoSEQ multiplex PCR, and TCRdb's table has in-frame clones only and misses some. Of 75,000 to 100,000 clones listed, about 91% are singletons. Sequencing was performed on peripheral blood, taken from a patient treated with radiotherapy plus ipilimumab. The receptors come from a human donor with non-small cell lung cancer that progressed on radiotherapy plus ipilimumab.

The V and J genes are TRBV29-1 and TRBJ2-5; TRBD1 agrees at 9 bases. Trimming removed 7 bases from V and 2 bases from J; junction bases left unmatched: 8. Germline V gene data show CDR1 as SQVTM and CDR2 as ANQGSEA. The CDR3 runs to 14 residues. This CDR3 reads CSAPGTGNQETQYF. CDR3 nucleotides: TGCAGCGCGCCCGGGACAGGGAATCAAGAGACCCAGTACTTC.

This chain joins TRBV30 and TRBJ1-2; D is uncertain. The CDR3 loop spans 13 amino acids. V was trimmed by 2 bases and J by 3 bases, leaving 10 bases between them. CDR1 and CDR2 from the germline V gene are GTSNPN and SVGIG (reference sequence). In DNA, the CDR3 is TGTGCCTGGAGTCGAGGAATGGACTATGGCTACACCTTC. Amino acids: CAWSRGMDYGYTF.

The chain is built from TRBV9 and TRBJ1-1, with a weak D call TRBD1 (6 bases). V gave up 7 bases and J gave up 10 bases, with 17 bases separating them. This CDR3 is built from 12 residues. Per germline, CDR1 SGDLS and CDR2 YYNGEE. The CDR3 sequence is CASSKGGSGAFF. The CDR3 coding sequence is TGTGCCAGCTCAAAGGGGGGGAGTGGAGCTTTCTTT.

The chain has TRBV2 and TRBJ2-3; D remains unclear. The CDR3 is 14 amino acids. Looked up from germline, CDR1 is SNHLY and CDR2 is FYNNEI. With 9 bases removed from V and 4 bases from J, the gap between germline ends came to 17 bases. CDR3 sequence reads: CARDWAPRSDTQYF. As DNA, the CDR3 is TGTGCCAGGGATTGGGCCCCGCGCTCAGATACGCAGTATTTT.

The rearrangement joins TRBV4-1 to TRBJ1-5; D gene ambiguous. CDR3 length equals 13 residues. In germline, CDR1 is MGHRA, CDR2 YSYEKL. The V end was cut by 1 base, the J end by 4 bases, with 5 bases between. CDR3 nucleotides: TGCGCCAGCAGCCAAGTAGGGAATCAGCCCCAGCATTTT. Translating it yields CASSQVGNQPQHF.

The rearrangement uses TRBV5-6 and TRBJ1-3; 9 nucleotides match TRBD1. Germline V gene sequence: CDR1 SGHDT, CDR2 YYEEEE. This CDR3 comprises 13 residues. Unmatched junction bases numbered 3, after V lost 2 bases and J lost 9 bases. CDR3 residues: CASSLQGAGTIYF. Here the CDR3 DNA reads TGTGCCAGCAGCTTACAGGGGGCGGGCACCATATATTTT.

The V call is TRBV5-6, the J call TRBJ2-4; the D is unclear. Per the germline V gene, CDR1 is SGHDT and CDR2 is YYEEEE. The CDR3 length is 13 residues. The germline V and J ends were trimmed by 0 bases and 8 bases, with 9 bases remaining between them. CDR3 sequence: CASSLVAEDIQYF. CDR3 nucleotide sequence: TGTGCCAGCAGCTTGGTGGCTGAAGACATTCAGTACTTC. Full variable domain (rest looked up from reference TRBV5-6 and TRBJ2-4): DAGVTQSPTHLIKTRGQQVTLRCSPKSGHDTVSWYQQALGQGPQFIFQYYEEEERQRGNFPDRFSGHQFPNYSSELNVNALLLGDSALYLCASSLVAEDIQYFGAGTRLSVL.

V usage is TRBV21-1 and J usage is TRBJ2-7; the table assigns TRBD2, which was not confirmed against the DNA. TRBV21-1 is labeled a pseudogene. CDR3 length: 16 amino acids. For the CDR3, the DNA is TGTGCCAGCAGCGATGAACTAGCGGGAATAACCTACGAGCAGTACTTC. This encodes CASSDELAGITYEQYF.